What follows describes a single T cell receptor beta chain. No antigen is known for it. With a J-beta primer mix and a sample-barcoded 5' primer, a second PCR ran roughly 6 to 12 cycles. The template-switch adaptor, which had 12 random nucleotides, put a tag on each cDNA molecule. There were at least 2.5 million CDR3-containing paired-end reads obtained from each sample. From the 5' RACE reads, TCRdb called clonotypes with MiXCR, one entry per CDR3 protein. This sample has under 1 million distinct CDR3 sequences, with under 45% found just once. Germline assignment: CDR1 MRHNA and CDR2 SNTAGT. V lost 6 bases and J 5 bases, leaving 13 bases between the germline ends. The CDR3 sequence is 13 residues long. The record originates from a study of blood T cells in healthy people across ages. Study outcomes and limitations: With age, beta diversity per million T cells declined roughly linearly, significantly by approximately 40.

Input material: blood. The clonotype comes from a man in his fifties or sixties in good health. The chain carries TRBV6-4 and TRBJ2-5; weak D call: TRBD2 (6 bases). Here the CDR3 reads CASSTYRGETQYF. CDR3 DNA: TGTGCCAGCAGCACCTACCGGGGGGAGACCCAGTACTTC.